This entry concerns a single T cell receptor (beta chain). Its antigen remains unknown. Sequence at one end of the junction differs from germline and may be a read error. The sample originates from a study of identical twins. Study-wide results and caveats: The abundant beta clonotypes from cord blood had fewer insertions, and memory repertoires had none of this.

CDR3 length: 11 amino acids. TCRdb passed the 5' RACE reads through MiXCR, listing each CDR3 protein once. The table includes 690,000 or so distinct CDR3 sequences, less than 10% detected once. These records were also assigned to another study, of yellow fever vaccine responses in identical twins.

Material for sequencing was PBMCs. This receptor was taken from a woman between 18 and 30 years old in good health. The chain is built from TRBV12-3 or TRBV12-4 and TRBJ2-7; D is tentatively TRBD1 or TRBD2 (5 bases each). In DNA, the CDR3 is TGTGCCAGCAGTTTAGGGGACCGAAAGAACTTC. Translating gives CASSLGDRKNF.